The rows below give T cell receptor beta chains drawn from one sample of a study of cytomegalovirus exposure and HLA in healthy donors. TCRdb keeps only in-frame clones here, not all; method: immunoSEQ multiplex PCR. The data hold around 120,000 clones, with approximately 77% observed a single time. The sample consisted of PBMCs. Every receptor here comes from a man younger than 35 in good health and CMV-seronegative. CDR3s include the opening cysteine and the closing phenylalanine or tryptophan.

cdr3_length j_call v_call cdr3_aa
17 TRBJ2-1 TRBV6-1 CASSEGIGTGVGNEQFF
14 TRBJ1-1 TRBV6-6 CASSYAGISTEAFF
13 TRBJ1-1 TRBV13 CASSPQGAIEAFF
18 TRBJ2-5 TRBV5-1 CASSFGLAGFTFQETQYF
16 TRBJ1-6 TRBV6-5 CASSYSARVGNSPLHF
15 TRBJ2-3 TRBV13 CASSLVLGGTDTQYF
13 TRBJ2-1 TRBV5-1 CASSGEGYNEQFF
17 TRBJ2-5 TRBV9 CASSERTSGVYQETQYF
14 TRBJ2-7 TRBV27 CASSFPERIYEQYF
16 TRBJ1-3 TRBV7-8 CASSSLGVGAGNTIYF
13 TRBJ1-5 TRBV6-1 CASVRAGNQPQHF
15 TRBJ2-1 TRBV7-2 CASSLLAGGRNEQFF
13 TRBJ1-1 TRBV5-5 CASSTDRAGEAFF
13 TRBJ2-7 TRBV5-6 CASSLSGFNEQYF
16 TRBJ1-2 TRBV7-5 CARSHRGQGDDYGYTF
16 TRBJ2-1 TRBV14 CASSQLSGGARDEQFF
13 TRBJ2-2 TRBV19 CASQARRTGELFF
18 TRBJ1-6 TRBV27 CASRTPRTGPGGNSPLHF
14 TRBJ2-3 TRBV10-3 CAISEDRSTDTQYF
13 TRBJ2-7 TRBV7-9 CAGGADSKYEQYF